Following are 27 T cell receptor beta chains from one sample sequenced in a study of CD8 T cells in Susac syndrome (dated by TCRdb to the late 2010s). Receptor libraries were prepared by the immunoSEQ multiplex PCR assay. RNA was extracted with the RNeasy kit and about 0.5 to 1 ug was reverse transcribed using random hexamers. The raw public reads went through TCRdb reprocessing: fastp at Q25, MiXCR clone calling, in-frame beta chains kept. Rows are unified per CDR3 protein, each entry keeping the most common DNA and genes. The sample table lists about 83,000 distinct CDR3 sequences, 95% of them with a count of one. The ten largest clones add up to over 0.35% of the sample. Sequenced input: CD8+ T cells from PBMCs. These receptors all stem from a human donor with Susac syndrome.

V usage is TRBV9 and J usage is TRBJ2-7; D might be TRBD1 (5 bases). The germline CDR1 and CDR2 sequences are SGDLS and YYNGEE. The V end lost 2 bases, the J end lost 3 bases, and 15 bases lay between the germline ends. CDR3 length: 15 amino acids. The chain's CDR3 is CASSVSMGQGYEQYF. For the CDR3, the DNA is TGTGCCAGCAGCGTCTCCATGGGGCAAGGCTACGAGCAGTACTTC.

The chain has TRBV27 and TRBJ2-3; TRBD1 aligns across 8 bases. V lost 7 bases and J lost 3; bases outside the gene matches: 15. Germline values: CDR1 MNHEY, CDR2 SMNVEV (reference sequence). The length of the CDR3 is 17 residues. The CDR3 reads CASKGIRDRILTDTQYF. CDR3 DNA sequence: TGTGCCAGCAAAGGGATCCGGGACAGGATCCTTACAGATACGCAGTATTTT.

The chain combines TRBV15 with TRBJ2-1, with D tentatively TRBD2 (6 bases). Germline V lookup: CDR1 LNHNV, CDR2 YYDKDF (reference sequence). The CDR3 has 15 residues. V gave up 5 bases and J gave up 2 bases, with 13 bases separating them. DNA for the CDR3: TGTGCCACCAGCTCGTCGGGAGCTCCCTACAATGAGCAGTTCTTC. This codes for CATSSSGAPYNEQFF.

The chain is built from TRBV7-9 and TRBJ1-4; D not resolved. V shed 4 bases and J shed 6 bases, with 6 bases lying between them. CDR3 length: 12 residues. Looked up from germline, CDR1 is SEHNR and CDR2 is FQNEAQ (reference sequence). This CDR3 is CASSSLDEKLFF. The CDR3 nucleotides read TGTGCCAGCAGCTCATTAGATGAAAAACTGTTTTTT.

This clonotype was detected only a few times. The J gene is TRBJ2-1, the V gene TRBV30; 9 bases align to TRBD2. CDR3 size: 12 residues. CDR1 GTSNPN and CDR2 SVGIG come from the germline V gene (reference sequence). V dropped 3 bases and J dropped 10; count of bases not matched to a gene: 4. CDR3 sequence (DNA): TGTGCCTGGAGGGTAGCGGGAGACGAGCAGTTCTTC. It yields the protein CAWRVAGDEQFF.

The rearrangement joins TRBV7-9 to TRBJ2-2; D not certain. The CDR3 contains 12 residues. The germline V and J ends were trimmed by 6 bases and 4 bases, with 6 bases remaining between them. Germline lookup yields CDR1 SEHNR and CDR2 FQNEAQ (reference sequence). For the CDR3, the DNA is TGTGCCAGCAGGGAATTCACCGGGGAGCTGTTTTTT. Translating gives CASREFTGELFF. Supplemented by reference TRBV7-9 and TRBJ2-2, the full variable domain reads DTGVSQNPRHKITKRGQNVTFRCDPISEHNRLYWYRQTLGQGPEFLTYFQNEAQLEKSRLLSDRFSAERPKGSFSTLEIQRTEQGDSAMYLCASREFTGELFFGEGSRLTVL.

This clonotype has a single count. V is TRBV19 and J is TRBJ2-5, with 10 bases that match TRBD1. V trimming: 5 bases; J trimming: 4 bases; junction bases outside the gene matches: 7. The CDR3 covers 15 residues. CDR1 and CDR2 (germline): LNHDA, SQIVND (reference sequence). This CDR3 reads CASSPGTGVAETQYF. CDR3 nucleotides: TGTGCCAGTAGTCCGGGGACAGGGGTAGCAGAGACCCAGTACTTC.

The chain employs TRBV30 and TRBJ1-1; D call uncertain. This CDR3 has 13 residues. The V and J ends lost 0 bases and 3 bases respectively, with 8 bases between them. Germline V CDR1 and CDR2: GTSNPN, SVGIG (reference sequence). The CDR3 sequence is CAWSVLVDTEAFF. In DNA form, the CDR3 reads TGTGCCTGGAGTGTTTTAGTTGACACTGAAGCTTTCTTT.

This clonotype was recorded only once. V is TRBV20-1 and J is TRBJ2-5, with 9 bases matching TRBD1. The CDR3 length is 16 residues. The germline V gene encodes CDR1 DFQATT and CDR2 SNEGSKA (reference sequence). V lost 1 base, J lost 4 bases, and 10 bases stayed unmatched. The CDR3, as DNA: TGCAGTGCTAGAGGACCTACAGGGGGCATTGGAGAGACCCAGTACTTC. Protein sequence: CSARGPTGGIGETQYF.

This rearrangement joins TRBV3-1 to TRBJ2-7; D gene ambiguous. V was shortened by 2 bases and J by 2 bases, with 10 bases between the two germline ends. The V gene's germline CDR1 is LGHDT and CDR2 YNNKEL (reference sequence). This CDR3 spans 14 amino acids. CDR3 DNA sequence: TGTGCCAGCAGCCAAAGTGGCAGGACCTACGAGCAGTACTTC. Encoded protein: CASSQSGRTYEQYF.

The rearrangement uses TRBV29-1 and TRBJ1-2, with TRBD1 identical over 8 bases. The CDR3 is 13 residues long. V lost 6 bases, J lost 4 bases, and 7 bases stayed unmatched. Germline V lookup: CDR1 SQVTM, CDR2 ANQGSEA. CDR3 in DNA: TGCAGCGTACCGGACAGGGTTACCTATGGCTACACCTTC. Protein product: CSVPDRVTYGYTF.

This chain links TRBV5-1 with TRBJ2-2, with 7 bases that match TRBD2. J lost 1 base, V lost 3 bases, and 9 bases had no gene match. The CDR3 loop spans 17 amino acids. Germline CDR1 SGHRS, CDR2 YFSETQ. The CDR3 here is CASSSPSIAGNTGELFF. The CDR3 DNA sequence: TGCGCCAGCAGCTCCCCCTCGATAGCGGGGAACACCGGGGAGCTGTTTTTT.

This sequence joins TRBV20-1 and TRBJ2-7; TRBD1 is a possible D gene (6 bases). Between the trimmed V and J ends, which lost 0 bases and 1 base, there was a span of 10 bases. The CDR3 totals 14 residues. Germline loops: CDR1 DFQATT, CDR2 SNEGSKA (reference sequence). The DNA for the CDR3 is TGCAGTGCTAGAGATTGGCAGGGGTCCTACGAGCAGTACTTC. This codes for CSARDWQGSYEQYF.

The chain has TRBV20-1 and TRBJ1-3, with 7 bases fitting TRBD1. J was trimmed by 0 bases and V by 6 bases; bases with no gene match: 8. This CDR3 contains 15 residues. Germline V gene lookup returns CDR1 DFQATT and CDR2 SNEGSKA (reference sequence). The chain's CDR3 is CSAPNDRDSGNTIYF. The DNA of the CDR3 is TGCAGTGCCCCTAACGACAGGGACTCTGGAAACACCATATATTTT.

This clonotype was seen a single time. The V call is TRBV30, the J call TRBJ2-2; D is uncertain. Germline CDR1 GTSNPN, CDR2 SVGIG (reference sequence). Trimming pared 1 base from V and 1 base from J, leaving 4 bases between. The CDR3 loop spans 13 amino acids. The CDR3 is CAWSEMNTGELFF. The CDR3 DNA reads TGTGCCTGGAGTGAGATGAACACCGGGGAGCTGTTTTTT.

V and J are TRBV5-6 and TRBJ2-5, with D perhaps being TRBD1 or TRBD2 (5 bases each). CDR1 and CDR2 from the germline V gene are SGHDT and YYEEEE. This CDR3 region has 13 residues. Deletions cut 4 bases from V and 6 bases from J, with 13 bases between. CDR3 sequence: CASSDMGEKTQYF. The CDR3 nucleotides are TGTGCCAGCAGCGACATGGGGGAGAAGACCCAGTACTTC. Complete variable domain (other parts from reference TRBV5-6 and TRBJ2-5): DAGVTQSPTHLIKTRGQQVTLRCSPKSGHDTVSWYQQALGQGPQFIFQYYEEEERQRGNFPDRFSGHQFPNYSSELNVNALLLGDSALYLCASSDMGEKTQYFGPGTRLLVL.

This chain connects TRBV2 to TRBJ1-3; D unresolved. Germline assignment: CDR1 SNHLY and CDR2 FYNNEI. The CDR3 is 14 amino acids. V was pared by 2 bases and J by 0 bases, with 5 bases between. This chain's CDR3 is CASSELPSGNTIYF. The CDR3 bases are TGTGCCAGCAGTGAACTGCCCTCTGGAAACACCATATATTTT.

The rearrangement links TRBV7-8 to TRBJ2-1; 10 bases agree with TRBD1. With V trimmed by 1 base and J by 3 bases, 0 bases remained unmatched. The CDR3 extends over 15 amino acids. Germline V gene lookup returns CDR1 SGHVS and CDR2 FQNEAQ. The CDR3 loop is CASSLGDRGYNEQFF. The CDR3 nucleotides are TGTGCCAGCAGCTTAGGGGACAGGGGCTACAATGAGCAGTTCTTC.

This chain's CDR3 is CASSVNRWELAGVGGELFF. In DNA, the CDR3 is TGTGCCAGCAGCGTAAATAGATGGGAACTAGCGGGAGTTGGCGGGGAGCTGTTTTTT. The J gene is TRBJ2-2, the V gene TRBV9; 11 bases are a match to TRBD2. CDR1 SGDLS and CDR2 YYNGEE come from the germline V gene. The ends lost 1 base at V and 7 bases at J; junction bases unmatched: 15. The CDR3 is 19 amino acids.

V and J are TRBV9 and TRBJ2-7, with 11 nucleotides matching TRBD1. Trimming took 4 bases from V and 5 from J; bases not matched to a gene: 5. This CDR3 spans 14 amino acids. CDR1 and CDR2 (germline): SGDLS, YYNGEE. In DNA form, the CDR3 reads TGTGCCAGCAGCACCGGACAGGGGGCCCACGAGCAGTACTTC. This sequence encodes CASSTGQGAHEQYF.

The chain combines TRBV4-1 with TRBJ2-2, with 12 positions matching TRBD2. Germline loops: CDR1 MGHRA, CDR2 YSYEKL. The V and J ends lost 6 bases and 5 bases, in that order; junction bases with no gene match: 4. The CDR3 is 15 residues long. CDR3 loop: CASSQLAGGTGELFF. The CDR3 DNA follows: TGCGCCAGCAGTCAGCTAGCGGGAGGGACCGGGGAGCTGTTTTTT.

The genes are TRBV4-3 and TRBJ2-2, with D unclear. The CDR3 loop spans 16 amino acids. In germline, CDR1 is LGHNA, CDR2 YSLEER. The ends were cut back, 0 bases at V and 3 bases at J, with 11 bases in the middle. CDR3 nucleotides: TGCGCCAGCAGCCAAGATGGGCAGACCTACACCGGGGAGCTGTTTTTT. Its protein product is CASSQDGQTYTGELFF.

The chain joins TRBV20-1 to TRBJ2-1; tentative D call: TRBD2 (6 bases). Germline values: CDR1 DFQATT, CDR2 SNEGSKA (reference sequence). Trimming left V 6 bases short and J 8 bases short, with 8 bases between. CDR3 length: 10 amino acids. In nucleotides, the CDR3 is TGCAGTGCACGGGAGTATGAGCAGTTCTTC. It is translated as CSAREYEQFF.

The V call is TRBV9, the J call TRBJ2-1; 7 positions match TRBD2. The trim removed 0 bases at V and 1 base at J, leaving 4 bases unmatched. The CDR3 has 16 amino acids. CDR1 is SGDLS and CDR2 is YYNGEE in the germline V gene. The DNA of the CDR3 is TGTGCCAGCAGCGTAGGACTAGCTGCATCCTACAATGAGCAGTTCTTC. It translates to CASSVGLAASYNEQFF.

The CDR3 coding sequence is TGTGCCAGCAGCTTAATCCGCGGACTAGCGTTGGGGACCAACAATGAGCAGTTCTTC. Translation gives CASSLIRGLALGTNNEQFF. J is TRBJ2-1 and V is TRBV7-9; the match to TRBD2 covers 9 bases. Germline CDR1 and CDR2: SEHNR and FQNEAQ (reference sequence). V was clipped by 2 bases and J by 5 bases; unmatched bases: 16. The length of the CDR3 is 19 residues. The variable domain in full, completed from reference TRBV7-9 and TRBJ2-1, reads DTGVSQNPRHKITKRGQNVTFRCDPISEHNRLYWYRQTLGQGPEFLTYFQNEAQLEKSRLLSDRFSAERPKGSFSTLEIQRTEQGDSAMYLCASSLIRGLALGTNNEQFFGPGTRLTVL.

This chain links TRBV30 with TRBJ2-4; D possibly corresponds to TRBD1 (8 bases). V lost 4 bases, J lost 8 bases, and 12 bases lay in between. Germline CDR1 is GTSNPN and CDR2 is SVGIG (reference sequence). The CDR3 runs to 12 residues. The CDR3 spells CAWTQGGDIQYF. DNA for the CDR3: TGTGCCTGGACACAGGGGGGGGACATTCAGTACTTC.

The V call is TRBV12-3 or TRBV12-4, the J call TRBJ2-1; D perhaps matches TRBD2 (5 bases). Trimming shortened V by 3 bases and J by 4 bases, and 7 bases separated the two germline ends. The CDR3 extends over 13 amino acids. The CDR3 DNA reads as TGTGCCAGCAGTTTTGGGGAGTACAATGAGCAGTTCTTC. This gives the protein CASSFGEYNEQFF.